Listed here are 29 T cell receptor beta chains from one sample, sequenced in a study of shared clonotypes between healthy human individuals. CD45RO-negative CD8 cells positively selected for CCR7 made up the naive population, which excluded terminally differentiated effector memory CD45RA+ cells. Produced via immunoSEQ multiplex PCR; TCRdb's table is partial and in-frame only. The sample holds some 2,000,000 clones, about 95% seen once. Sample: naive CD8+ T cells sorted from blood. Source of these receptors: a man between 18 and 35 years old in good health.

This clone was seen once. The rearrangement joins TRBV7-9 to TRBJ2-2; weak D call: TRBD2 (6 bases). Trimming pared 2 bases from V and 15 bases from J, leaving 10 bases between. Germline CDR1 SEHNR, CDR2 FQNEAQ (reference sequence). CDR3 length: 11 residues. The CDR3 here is CASSLIGGMFF. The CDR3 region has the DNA TGTGCCAGCAGCTTAATCGGAGGGATGTTTTTT.

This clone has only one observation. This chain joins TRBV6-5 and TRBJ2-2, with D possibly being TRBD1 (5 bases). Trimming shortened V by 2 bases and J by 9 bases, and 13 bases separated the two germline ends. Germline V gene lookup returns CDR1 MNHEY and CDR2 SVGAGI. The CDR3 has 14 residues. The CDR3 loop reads CASSYKWGIWELFF. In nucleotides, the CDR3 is TGTGCCAGCAGTTACAAATGGGGCATCTGGGAGCTGTTTTTT.

As DNA, the CDR3 is TGTGCCACCAGCAGAGTTGGGTCAAATTCACCCCTCCACTTT. It translates to CATSRVGSNSPLHF. The chain couples TRBV15 to TRBJ1-6, with D unclear. The length of the CDR3 is 14 residues. The V gene's germline CDR1 is LNHNV and CDR2 YYDKDF (reference sequence). V was pared by 1 base and J by 7 bases, with 8 bases between. The variable domain in full, with the rest retrieved from reference TRBV15 and TRBJ1-6, is DAMVIQNPRYQVTQFGKPVTLSCSQTLNHNVMYWYQQKSSQAPKLLFHYYDKDFNNEADTPDNFQSRRPNTSFCFLDIRSPGLGDTAMYLCATSRVGSNSPLHFGNGTRLTVT.

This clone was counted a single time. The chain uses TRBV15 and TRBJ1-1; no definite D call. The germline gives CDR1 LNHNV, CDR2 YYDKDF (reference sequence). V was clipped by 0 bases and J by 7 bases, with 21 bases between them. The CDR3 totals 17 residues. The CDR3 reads CATSRDRFLPAEDEAFF. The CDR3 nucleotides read TGTGCCACCAGCAGAGATCGGTTTCTCCCCGCGGAGGATGAAGCTTTCTTT.

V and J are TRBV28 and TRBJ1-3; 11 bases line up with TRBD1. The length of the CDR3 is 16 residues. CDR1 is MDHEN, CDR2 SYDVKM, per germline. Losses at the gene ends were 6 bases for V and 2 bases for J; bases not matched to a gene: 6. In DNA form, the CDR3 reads TGTGCCAGCAGGACTACGGACAGGGGGCCTGGAAACACCATATATTTT. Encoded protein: CASRTTDRGPGNTIYF.

In DNA, the CDR3 is TGTGCCAGCAGCCAAGATTCAGCGGGGGGCTTATTACAAGAGACCCAGTACTTC. It encodes CASSQDSAGGLLQETQYF. J is TRBJ2-5 and V is TRBV14; 9 bases are shared with TRBD2. CDR3 length equals 18 residues. V was pared by 0 bases and J by 2 bases, with 10 bases of the junction left unmatched. Germline loops: CDR1 SGHDN, CDR2 FVKESK.

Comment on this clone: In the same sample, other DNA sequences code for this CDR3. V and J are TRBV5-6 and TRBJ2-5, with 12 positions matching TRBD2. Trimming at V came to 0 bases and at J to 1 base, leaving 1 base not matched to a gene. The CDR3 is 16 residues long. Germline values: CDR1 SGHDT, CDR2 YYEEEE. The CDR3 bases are TGTGCCAGCAGCTTGGGACTAGCGGGAGCCCAAGAGACCCAGTACTTC. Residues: CASSLGLAGAQETQYF.

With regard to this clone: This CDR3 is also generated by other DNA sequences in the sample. DNA for the CDR3: TGTGCCTGGACAGGAGGCGAGACCCAGTACTTC. As protein: CAWTGGETQYF. This chain links TRBV30 with TRBJ2-5; perhaps TRBD2 as D (5 bases). This CDR3 has 11 residues. The V and J ends lost 4 bases and 5 bases respectively, with 8 bases between them. Germline V gene lookup returns CDR1 GTSNPN and CDR2 SVGIG (reference sequence).

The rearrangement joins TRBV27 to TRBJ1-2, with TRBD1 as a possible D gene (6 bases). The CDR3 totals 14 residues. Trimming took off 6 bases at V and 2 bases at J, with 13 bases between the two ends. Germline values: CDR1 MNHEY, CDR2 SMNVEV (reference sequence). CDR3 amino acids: CASRGGQLNYGYTF. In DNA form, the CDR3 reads TGTGCCAGCAGGGGGGGGCAGCTAAACTATGGCTACACCTTC.

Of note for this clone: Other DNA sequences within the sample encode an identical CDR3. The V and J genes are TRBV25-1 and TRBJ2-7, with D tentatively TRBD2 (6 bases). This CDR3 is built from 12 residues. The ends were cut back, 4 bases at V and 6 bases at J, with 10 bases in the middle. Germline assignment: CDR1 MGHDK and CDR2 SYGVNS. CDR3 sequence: CASSALGGEQYF. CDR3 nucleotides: TGTGCCAGCAGTGCCCTGGGGGGCGAGCAGTACTTC.

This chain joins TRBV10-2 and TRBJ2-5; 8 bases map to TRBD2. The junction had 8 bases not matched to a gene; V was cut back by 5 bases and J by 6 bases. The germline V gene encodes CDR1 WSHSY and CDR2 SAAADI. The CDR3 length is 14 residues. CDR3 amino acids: CASSSLTSGKTQYF. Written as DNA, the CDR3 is TGCGCCAGCAGTTCCCTAACTAGCGGCAAGACCCAGTACTTC.

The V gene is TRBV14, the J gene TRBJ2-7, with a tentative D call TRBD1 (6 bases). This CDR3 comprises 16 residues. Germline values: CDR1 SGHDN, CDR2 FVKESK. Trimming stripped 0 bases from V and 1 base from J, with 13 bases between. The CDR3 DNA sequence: TGTGCCAGCAGCCAAGATGGACTTGACAGGTCCTACGAGCAGTACTTC. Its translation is CASSQDGLDRSYEQYF.

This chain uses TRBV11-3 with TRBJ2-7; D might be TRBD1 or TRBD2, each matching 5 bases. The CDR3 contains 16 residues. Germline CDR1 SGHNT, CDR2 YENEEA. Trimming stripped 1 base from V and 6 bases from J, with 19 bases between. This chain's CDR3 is CASSLGSGTLPGEQYF. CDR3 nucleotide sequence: TGTGCCAGCAGCTTAGGTTCCGGGACCCTTCCGGGCGAGCAGTACTTC.

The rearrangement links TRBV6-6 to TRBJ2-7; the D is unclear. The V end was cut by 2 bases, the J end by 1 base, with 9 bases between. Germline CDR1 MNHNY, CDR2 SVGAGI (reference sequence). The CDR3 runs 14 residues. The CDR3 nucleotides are TGTGCCAGCAGTTACAGGGTAGAGTCCTACGAGCAGTACTTC. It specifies CASSYRVESYEQYF.

DNA of the CDR3: TGCAGCGCGCGCGACTACTCCTACGAGCAGTACTTC. Translating gives CSARDYSYEQYF. The rearrangement uses TRBV29-1 and TRBJ2-7; tentative D call: TRBD2 (5 bases). Trimming removed 7 bases from V and 0 bases from J, with 10 bases in between. The CDR3 is 12 residues long. Per germline, CDR1 SQVTM and CDR2 ANQGSEA.

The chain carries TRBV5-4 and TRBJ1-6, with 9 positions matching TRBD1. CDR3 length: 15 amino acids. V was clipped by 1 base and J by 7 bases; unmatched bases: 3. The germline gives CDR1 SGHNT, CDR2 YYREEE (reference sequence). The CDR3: CASSLTGQGNSPLHF. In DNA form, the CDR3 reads TGTGCCAGCAGCTTGACGGGACAGGGCAATTCACCCCTCCACTTT.

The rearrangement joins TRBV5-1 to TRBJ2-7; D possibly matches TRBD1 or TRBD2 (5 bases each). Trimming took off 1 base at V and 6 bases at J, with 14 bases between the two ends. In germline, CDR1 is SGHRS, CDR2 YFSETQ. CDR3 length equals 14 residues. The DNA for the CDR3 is TGCGCCAGCAGCTTGCTCCCAGGGAGTAGCGAGCAGTACTTC. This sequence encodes CASSLLPGSSEQYF. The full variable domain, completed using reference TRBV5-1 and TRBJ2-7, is KAGVTQTPRYLIKTRGQQVTLSCSPISGHRSVSWYQQTPGQGLQFLFEYFSETQRNKGNFPGRFSGRQFSNSRSEMNVSTLELGDSALYLCASSLLPGSSEQYFGPGTRLTVT.

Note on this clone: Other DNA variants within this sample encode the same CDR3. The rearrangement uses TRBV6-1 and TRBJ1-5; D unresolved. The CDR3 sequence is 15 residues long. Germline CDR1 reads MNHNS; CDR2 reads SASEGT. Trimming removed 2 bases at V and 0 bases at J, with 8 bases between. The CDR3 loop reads CASSENGNSNQPQHF. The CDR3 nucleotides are TGTGCCAGCAGTGAAAACGGCAATAGCAATCAGCCCCAGCATTTT.

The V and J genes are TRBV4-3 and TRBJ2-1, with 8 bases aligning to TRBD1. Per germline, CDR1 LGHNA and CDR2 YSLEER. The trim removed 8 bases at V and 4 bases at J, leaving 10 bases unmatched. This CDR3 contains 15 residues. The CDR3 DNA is TGCGCCAGCGGTCTTGACAGGGGTATTTACAATGAGCAGTTCTTC. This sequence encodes CASGLDRGIYNEQFF.

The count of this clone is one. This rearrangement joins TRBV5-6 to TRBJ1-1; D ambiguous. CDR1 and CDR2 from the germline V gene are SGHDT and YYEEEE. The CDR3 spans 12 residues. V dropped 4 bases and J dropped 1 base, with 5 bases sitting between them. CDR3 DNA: TGTGCCAGCAGCATTCAGAACACTGAAGCTTTCTTT. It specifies CASSIQNTEAFF.

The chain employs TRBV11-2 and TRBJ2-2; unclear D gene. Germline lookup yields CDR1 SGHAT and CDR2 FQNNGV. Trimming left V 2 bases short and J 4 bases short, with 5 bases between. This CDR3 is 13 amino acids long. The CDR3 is CASSLLFTGELFF. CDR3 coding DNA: TGTGCCAGCAGCTTATTATTCACCGGGGAGCTGTTTTTT. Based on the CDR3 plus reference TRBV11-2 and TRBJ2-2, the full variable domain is EAGVAQSPRYKIIEKRQSVAFWCNPISGHATLYWYQQILGQGPKLLIQFQNNGVVDDSQLPKDRFSAERLKGVDSTLKIQPAKLEDSAVYLCASSLLFTGELFFGEGSRLTVL.

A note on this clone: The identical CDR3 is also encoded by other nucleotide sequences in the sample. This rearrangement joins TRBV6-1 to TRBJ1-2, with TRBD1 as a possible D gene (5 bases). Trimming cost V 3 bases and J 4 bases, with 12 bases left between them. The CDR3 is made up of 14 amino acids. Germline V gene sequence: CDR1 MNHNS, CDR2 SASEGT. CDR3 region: CASSEAGGGYGYTF. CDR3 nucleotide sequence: TGTGCCAGCAGTGAGGCGGGGGGAGGCTATGGCTACACCTTC.

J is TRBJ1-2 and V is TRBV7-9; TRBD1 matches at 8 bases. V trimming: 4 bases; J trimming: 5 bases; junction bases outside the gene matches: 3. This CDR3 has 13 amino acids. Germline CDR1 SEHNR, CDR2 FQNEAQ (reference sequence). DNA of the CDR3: TGTGCCAGCAGCTACAGGGGGACTTATGGCTACACCTTC. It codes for CASSYRGTYGYTF.

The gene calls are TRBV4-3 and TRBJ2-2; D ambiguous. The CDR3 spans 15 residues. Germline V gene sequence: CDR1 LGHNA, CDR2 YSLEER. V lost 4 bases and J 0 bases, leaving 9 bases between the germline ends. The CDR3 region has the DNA TGCGCCAGCAGCCTAAGAACAACGAACACCGGGGAGCTGTTTTTT. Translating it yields CASSLRTTNTGELFF.

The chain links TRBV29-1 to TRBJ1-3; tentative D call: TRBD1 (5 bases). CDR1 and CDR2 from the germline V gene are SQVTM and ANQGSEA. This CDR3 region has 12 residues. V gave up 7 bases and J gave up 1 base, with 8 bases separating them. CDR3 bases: TGCAGCGCGACAGTTTCTGGAAACACCATATATTTT. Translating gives CSATVSGNTIYF.

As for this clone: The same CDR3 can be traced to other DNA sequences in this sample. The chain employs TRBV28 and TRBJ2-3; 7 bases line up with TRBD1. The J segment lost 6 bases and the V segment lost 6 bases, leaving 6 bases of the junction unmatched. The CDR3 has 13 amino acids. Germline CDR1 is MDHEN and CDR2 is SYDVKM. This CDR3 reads CASSLTGADTQYF. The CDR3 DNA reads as TGTGCCAGCAGCCTTACAGGGGCGGATACGCAGTATTTT.

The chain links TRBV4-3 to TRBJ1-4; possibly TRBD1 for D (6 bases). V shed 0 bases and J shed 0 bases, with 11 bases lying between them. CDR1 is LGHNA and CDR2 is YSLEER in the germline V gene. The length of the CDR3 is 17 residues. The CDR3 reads CASSQDRDTSTNEKLFF. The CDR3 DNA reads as TGCGCCAGCAGCCAAGACCGGGACACCTCAACTAATGAAAAACTGTTTTTT.

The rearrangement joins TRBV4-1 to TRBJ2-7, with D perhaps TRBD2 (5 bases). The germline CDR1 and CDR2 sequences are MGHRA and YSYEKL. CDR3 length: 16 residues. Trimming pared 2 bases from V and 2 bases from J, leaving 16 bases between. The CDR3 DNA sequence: TGCGCCAGCAGCCAAATGATCCGGGGTCCCGCCTACGAGCAGTACTTC. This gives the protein CASSQMIRGPAYEQYF.

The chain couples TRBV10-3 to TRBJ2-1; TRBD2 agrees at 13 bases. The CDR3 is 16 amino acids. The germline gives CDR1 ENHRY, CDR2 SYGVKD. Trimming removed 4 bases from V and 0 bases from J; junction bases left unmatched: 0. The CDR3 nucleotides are TGTGCCATCAGTGGGACTAGCGGGAGCTCCTACAATGAGCAGTTCTTC. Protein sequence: CAISGTSGSSYNEQFF.